This entry concerns a single TCR beta chain. The source of the sample is a study of technical replicates of blood from a few donors. Generated by immunoSEQ multiplex PCR, the TCRdb table keeps only in-frame clones and is missing some. The table shows approximately 81,000 clones, with roughly 95% occurring only once. The origin of this receptor is a human donor in good health. The sample comprised T cells isolated from PBMCs.

In DNA form, the CDR3 reads TGTGCCAGCAGCGTAGGAGACGGGTACGAGCAGTACTTC. Translated, it gives CASSVGDGYEQYF. This chain connects TRBV9 to TRBJ2-7; no reliable D call. The length of the CDR3 is 13 residues. Germline CDR1 is SGDLS and CDR2 is YYNGEE. Trimming pared 0 bases from V and 4 bases from J, leaving 8 bases between.